A selection of T cell receptor beta chains follows, all from one sample in a study of T cell clones after liver transplantation. TCRdb keeps only in-frame clones here, not all; method: immunoSEQ multiplex PCR. Of roughly 120,000 clones in the sample, approximately 90% were seen once. This material consisted of CD4+ T cells from blood, taken 12 months after liver transplant. These receptors were taken from a human patient who received a liver transplant. Some of these T cells may belong to the graft donor. CDR3s include the opening cysteine and the closing phenylalanine or tryptophan. A D gene is named only where the DNA matches it firmly. Clone size is shown for a subset of rows, as once, few, many or a class of expanded clone.

v_gene: TRBV19
j_gene: TRBJ2-2
abundance: -
d_gene: TRBD2
CDR3nt: TGTGCCAGTACATCGGGACTAAGGTTAACCGGGGAGCTGTTTTTT
CDR3aa: CASTSGLRLTGELFF

v_gene: TRBV29-1
j_gene: TRBJ2-5
abundance: -
d_gene: TRBD1
CDR3nt: TGCAGCGTTGGACAGGGGGCTAAAGAGACCCAGTACTTC
CDR3aa: CSVGQGAKETQYF

v_gene: TRBV7-3
j_gene: TRBJ2-3
abundance: -
d_gene: TRBD1
CDR3nt: TGTGCCAGCAGCTTGACAGGGTGGGAAGCAGATACGCAGTATTTT
CDR3aa: CASSLTGWEADTQYF

v_gene: TRBV19
j_gene: TRBJ1-5
abundance: -
d_gene: TRBD1
CDR3nt: TGTGCCAGTAGCCGGGACAGGGGGGGTCAGCCCCAGCATTTT
CDR3aa: CASSRDRGGQPQHF

v_gene: TRBV7-7
j_gene: TRBJ2-7
abundance: -
d_gene: -
CDR3nt: TGTGCTAGCAGCTTAATAGGTTGCAGAGGGCTCAACTGCTACGAGCAGTACTTC
CDR3aa: CASSLIGCRGLNCYEQYF

v_gene: TRBV14
j_gene: TRBJ1-1
abundance: -
d_gene: TRBD1
CDR3nt: TGTGCCAGCAGCCCCACCACCGGGACAGGGGGCGAGAACACTGAAGCTTTCTTT
CDR3aa: CASSPTTGTGGENTEAFF

v_gene: TRBV29-1
j_gene: TRBJ1-3
abundance: -
d_gene: -
CDR3nt: TGCAGCACCTACGGGGGCTCTGGAAACACCATATATTTT
CDR3aa: CSTYGGSGNTIYF

v_gene: TRBV4-1
j_gene: TRBJ2-3
abundance: -
d_gene: -
CDR3nt: TGCGCCAGCAGCCTAGCCTTTACGGGAGAAGGGACAGATACGCAGTATTTT
CDR3aa: CASSLAFTGEGTDTQYF

v_gene: TRBV27
j_gene: TRBJ1-5
abundance: -
d_gene: TRBD1
CDR3nt: TGTGCCAGCAGTTTATTTGGAGGGGGCGGCAATCAGCCCCAGCATTTT
CDR3aa: CASSLFGGGGNQPQHF

v_gene: TRBV7-2
j_gene: TRBJ2-1
abundance: once
d_gene: -
CDR3nt: TGTGCCAGCAGTATGACCAGGGGCTCCTACAATGAGCAGTTCTTC
CDR3aa: CASSMTRGSYNEQFF

v_gene: TRBV15
j_gene: TRBJ1-3
abundance: -
d_gene: TRBD1
CDR3nt: TGTGCCACCAGCAGCCTACCGAAGGGACAGAACTCTGGAAACACCATATATTTT
CDR3aa: CATSSLPKGQNSGNTIYF

v_gene: TRBV6-4
j_gene: TRBJ1-2
abundance: -
d_gene: -
CDR3nt: TGTGCCAGCAGTGTCGAGGTTGGCTATGGCTACACCTTC
CDR3aa: CASSVEVGYGYTF

v_gene: TRBV11-2
j_gene: TRBJ1-2
abundance: -
d_gene: TRBD1
CDR3nt: TGTGCCAGCAGCTTAGACGCTGGGACAGGGCCCTATGGCTACACCTTC
CDR3aa: CASSLDAGTGPYGYTF

v_gene: TRBV30
j_gene: TRBJ1-2
abundance: few
d_gene: -
CDR3nt: TGTGCCTGGAGCTACCAGAGCGGGGGCTACACCTTC
CDR3aa: CAWSYQSGGYTF

v_gene: TRBV7-2
j_gene: TRBJ2-7
abundance: -
d_gene: -
CDR3nt: TGTGCCAGCAGCTTCCCTTTCAACTACGAGCAGTACTTC
CDR3aa: CASSFPFNYEQYF

v_gene: TRBV29-1
j_gene: TRBJ2-3
abundance: once
d_gene: TRBD2
CDR3nt: TGCAGCGGAATACGTTACGTTAGCGGGAGTGGGGCAGATACGCAGTATTTT
CDR3aa: CSGIRYVSGSGADTQYF

v_gene: TRBV19
j_gene: TRBJ2-1
abundance: -
d_gene: TRBD2
CDR3nt: TGTGCCAGTAGAGGGATAGCGGGAGGGCCGAGGGACAATGAGCAGTTCTTC
CDR3aa: CASRGIAGGPRDNEQFF

v_gene: TRBV2
j_gene: TRBJ2-3
abundance: -
d_gene: TRBD2
CDR3nt: TGTGCCAGCAGGGCTAGCGGGGGCCCTGATACAGATACGCAGTATTTT
CDR3aa: CASRASGGPDTDTQYF

v_gene: TRBV7-3
j_gene: TRBJ2-1
abundance: -
d_gene: -
CDR3nt: TGTGCCAGCAGCTTAACCAGGGGCTCCTACAATGAGCAGTTCTTC
CDR3aa: CASSLTRGSYNEQFF

v_gene: TRBV7-2
j_gene: TRBJ1-2
abundance: -
d_gene: -
CDR3nt: TGTGCCAGCAGCCTGGACAGCAATCCGACTTATAATGGCTACACCTTC
CDR3aa: CASSLDSNPTYNGYTF

v_gene: TRBV18
j_gene: TRBJ2-5
abundance: -
d_gene: -
CDR3nt: TGTGCCAGCTCACCGGATGAGGCAAAGAAGACCCAGTACTTC
CDR3aa: CASSPDEAKKTQYF

v_gene: TRBV10-2
j_gene: TRBJ1-1
abundance: -
d_gene: -
CDR3nt: TGCGCCAGCAGTGAGTCGGAGGCTAGGGGAGCTTTCTTT
CDR3aa: CASSESEARGAFF